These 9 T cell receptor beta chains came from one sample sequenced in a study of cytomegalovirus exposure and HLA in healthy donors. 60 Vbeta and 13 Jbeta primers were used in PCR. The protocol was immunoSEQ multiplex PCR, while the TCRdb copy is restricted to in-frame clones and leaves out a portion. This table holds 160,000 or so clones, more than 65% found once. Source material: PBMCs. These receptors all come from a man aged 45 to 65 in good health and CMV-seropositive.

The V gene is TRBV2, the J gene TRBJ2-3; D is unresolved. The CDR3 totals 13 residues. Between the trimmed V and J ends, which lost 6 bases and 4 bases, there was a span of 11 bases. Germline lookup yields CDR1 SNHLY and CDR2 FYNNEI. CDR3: CASSAPNSDTQYF. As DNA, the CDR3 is TGTGCCAGCAGCGCCCCCAACTCAGATACGCAGTATTTT.

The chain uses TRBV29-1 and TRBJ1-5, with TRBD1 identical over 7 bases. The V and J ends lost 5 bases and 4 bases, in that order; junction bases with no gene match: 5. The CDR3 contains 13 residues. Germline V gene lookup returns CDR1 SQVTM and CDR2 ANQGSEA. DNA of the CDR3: TGCAGCGTTCGAGGGACAGCTAATCAGCCCCAGCATTTT. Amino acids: CSVRGTANQPQHF. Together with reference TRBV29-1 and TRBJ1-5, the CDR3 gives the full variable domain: SAVISQKPSRDICQRGTSLTIQCQVDSQVTMMFWYRQQPGQSLTLIATANQGSEATYESGFVIDKFPISRPNLTFSTLTVSNMSPEDSSIYLCSVRGTANQPQHFGDGTRLSIL.

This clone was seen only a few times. CDR3 sequence reads: CASSDPSGGHYEQYF. The CDR3 DNA reads TGTGCCAGCAGTGACCCTAGCGGGGGGCACTACGAGCAGTACTTC. This rearrangement joins TRBV2 to TRBJ2-7, with TRBD2 matching 11 bases. This CDR3 comprises 15 residues. V lost 3 bases to trimming and J lost 3 bases; unmatched junction nucleotides: 4. Germline-derived CDR1 and CDR2 are SNHLY and FYNNEI.

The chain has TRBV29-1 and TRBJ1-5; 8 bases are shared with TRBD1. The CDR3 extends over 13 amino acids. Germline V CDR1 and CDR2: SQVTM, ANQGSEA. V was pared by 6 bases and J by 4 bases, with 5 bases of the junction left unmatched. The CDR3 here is CSVRDRINQPQHF. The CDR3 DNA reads TGCAGCGTGCGGGACAGGATAAATCAGCCCCAGCATTTT.

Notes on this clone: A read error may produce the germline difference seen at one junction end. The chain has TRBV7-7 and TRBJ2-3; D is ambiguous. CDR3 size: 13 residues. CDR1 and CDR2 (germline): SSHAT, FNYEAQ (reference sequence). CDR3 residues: CASSSDFTDTQYF. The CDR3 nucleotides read TGTGCTAGCAGCTCAGACTTCACAGATACGCAGTATTTT.

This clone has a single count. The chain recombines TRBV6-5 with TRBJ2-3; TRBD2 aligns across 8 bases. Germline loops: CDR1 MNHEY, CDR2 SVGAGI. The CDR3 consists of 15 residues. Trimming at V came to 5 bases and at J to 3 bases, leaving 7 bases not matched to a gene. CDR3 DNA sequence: TGTGCCAGCAGTCCCCGGGGCGGGGGGACAGATACGCAGTATTTT. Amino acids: CASSPRGGGTDTQYF.

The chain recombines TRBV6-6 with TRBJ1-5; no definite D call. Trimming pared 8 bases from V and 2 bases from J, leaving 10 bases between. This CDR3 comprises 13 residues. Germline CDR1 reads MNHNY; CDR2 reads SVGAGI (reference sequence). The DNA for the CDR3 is TGTGCCAGCTGCGGGCCAGGCAATCAGCCCCAGCATTTT. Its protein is CASCGPGNQPQHF.

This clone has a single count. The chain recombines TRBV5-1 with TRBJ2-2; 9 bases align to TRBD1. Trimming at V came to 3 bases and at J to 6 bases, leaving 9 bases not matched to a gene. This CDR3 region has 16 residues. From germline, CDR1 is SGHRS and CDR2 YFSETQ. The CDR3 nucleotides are TGCGCCAGCAGCTGGGGACAGGGAAGGGCGGCCGGGGAGCTGTTTTTT. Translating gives CASSWGQGRAAGELFF.

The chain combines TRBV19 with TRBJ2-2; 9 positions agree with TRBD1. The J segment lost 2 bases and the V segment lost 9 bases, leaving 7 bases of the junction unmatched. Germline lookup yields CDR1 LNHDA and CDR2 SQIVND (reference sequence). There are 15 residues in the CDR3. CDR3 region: CASLPDRGNTGELFF. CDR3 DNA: TGTGCCAGCCTCCCGGACAGGGGTAACACCGGGGAGCTGTTTTTT.